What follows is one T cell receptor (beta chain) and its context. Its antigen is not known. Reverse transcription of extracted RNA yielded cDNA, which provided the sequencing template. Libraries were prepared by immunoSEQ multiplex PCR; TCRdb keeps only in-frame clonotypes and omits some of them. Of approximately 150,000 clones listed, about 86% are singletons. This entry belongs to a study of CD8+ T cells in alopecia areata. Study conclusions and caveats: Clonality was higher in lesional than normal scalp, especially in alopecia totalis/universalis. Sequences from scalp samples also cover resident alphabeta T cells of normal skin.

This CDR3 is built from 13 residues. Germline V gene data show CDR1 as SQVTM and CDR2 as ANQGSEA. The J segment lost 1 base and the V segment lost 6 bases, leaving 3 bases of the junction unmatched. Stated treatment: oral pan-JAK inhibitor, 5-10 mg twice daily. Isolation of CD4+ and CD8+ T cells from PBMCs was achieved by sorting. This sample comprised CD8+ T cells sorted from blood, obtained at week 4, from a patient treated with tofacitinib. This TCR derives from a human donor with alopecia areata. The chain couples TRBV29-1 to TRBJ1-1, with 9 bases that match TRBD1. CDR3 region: CSVMTGGNTEAFF. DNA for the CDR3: TGCAGCGTCATGACAGGGGGGAACACTGAAGCTTTCTTT.